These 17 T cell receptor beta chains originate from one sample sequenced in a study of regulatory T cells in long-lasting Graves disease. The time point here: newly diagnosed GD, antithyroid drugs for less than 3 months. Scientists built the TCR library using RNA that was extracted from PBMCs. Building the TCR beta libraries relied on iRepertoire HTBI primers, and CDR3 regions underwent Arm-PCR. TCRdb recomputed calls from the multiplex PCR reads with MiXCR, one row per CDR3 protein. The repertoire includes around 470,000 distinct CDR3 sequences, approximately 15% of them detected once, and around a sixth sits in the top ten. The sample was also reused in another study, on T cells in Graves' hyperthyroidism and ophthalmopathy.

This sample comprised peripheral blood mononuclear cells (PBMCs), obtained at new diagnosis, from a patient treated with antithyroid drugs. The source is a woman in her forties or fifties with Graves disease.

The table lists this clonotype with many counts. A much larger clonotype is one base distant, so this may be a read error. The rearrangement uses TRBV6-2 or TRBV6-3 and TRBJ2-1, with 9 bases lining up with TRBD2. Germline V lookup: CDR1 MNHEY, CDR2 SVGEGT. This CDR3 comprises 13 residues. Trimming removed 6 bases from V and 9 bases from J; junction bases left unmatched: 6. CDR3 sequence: CASSFGTSIEQFF. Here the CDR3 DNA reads TGTGCCAGCAGCTTCGGGACTAGCATTGAGCAGTTCTTC.

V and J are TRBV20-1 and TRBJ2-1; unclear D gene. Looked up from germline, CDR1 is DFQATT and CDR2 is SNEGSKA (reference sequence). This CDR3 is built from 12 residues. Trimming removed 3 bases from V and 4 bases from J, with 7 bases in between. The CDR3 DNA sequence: TGCAGTGCTAGCGGGCCTTACAATGAGCAGTTCTTC. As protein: CSASGPYNEQFF.

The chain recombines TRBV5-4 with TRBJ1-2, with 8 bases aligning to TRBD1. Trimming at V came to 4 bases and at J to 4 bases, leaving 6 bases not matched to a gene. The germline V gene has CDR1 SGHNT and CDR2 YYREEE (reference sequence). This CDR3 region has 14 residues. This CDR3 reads CASSADRATYGYTF. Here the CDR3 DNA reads TGTGCCAGCAGCGCGGACAGGGCTACCTATGGCTACACCTTC.

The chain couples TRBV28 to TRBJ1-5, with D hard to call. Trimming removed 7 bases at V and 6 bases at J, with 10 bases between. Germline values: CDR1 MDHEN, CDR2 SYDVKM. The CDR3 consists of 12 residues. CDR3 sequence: CASTGLIQPQHF. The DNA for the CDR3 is TGTGCCAGCACAGGCCTCATTCAGCCCCAGCATTTT. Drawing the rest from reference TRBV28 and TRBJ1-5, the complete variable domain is DVKVTQSSRYLVKRTGEKVFLECVQDMDHENMFWYRQDPGLGLRLIYFSYDVKMKEKGDIPEGYSVSREKKERFSLILESASTNQTSMYLCASTGLIQPQHFGDGTRLSIL.

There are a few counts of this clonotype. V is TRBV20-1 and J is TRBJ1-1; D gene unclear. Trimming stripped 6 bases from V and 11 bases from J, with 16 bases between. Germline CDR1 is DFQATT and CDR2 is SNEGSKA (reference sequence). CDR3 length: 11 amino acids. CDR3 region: CSAPEVMGAFF. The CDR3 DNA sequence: TGCAGTGCCCCAGAGGTGATGGGGGCTTTCTTT.

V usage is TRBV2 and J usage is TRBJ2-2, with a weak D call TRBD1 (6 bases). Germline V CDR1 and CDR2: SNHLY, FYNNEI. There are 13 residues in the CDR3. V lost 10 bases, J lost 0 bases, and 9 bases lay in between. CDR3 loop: CANRASNTGELFF. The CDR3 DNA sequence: TGTGCCAACAGGGCTTCGAACACCGGGGAGCTGTTTTTT. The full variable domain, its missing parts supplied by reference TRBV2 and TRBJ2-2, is EPEVTQTPSHQVTQMGQEVILRCVPISNHLYFYWYRQILGQKVEFLVSFYNNEISEKSEIFDDQFSVERPDGSNFTLKIRSTKLEDSAMYFCANRASNTGELFFGEGSRLTVL.

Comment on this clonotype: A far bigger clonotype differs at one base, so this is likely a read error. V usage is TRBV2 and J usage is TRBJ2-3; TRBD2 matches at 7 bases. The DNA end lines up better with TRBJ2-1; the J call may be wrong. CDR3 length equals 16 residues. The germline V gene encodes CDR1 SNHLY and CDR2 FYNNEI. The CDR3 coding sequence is TGTGCCAGCAGTGAAGCGCGGACTAGTAGCTGCAATGAGCAGTTCTTC. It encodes CASSEARTSSCNEQFF.

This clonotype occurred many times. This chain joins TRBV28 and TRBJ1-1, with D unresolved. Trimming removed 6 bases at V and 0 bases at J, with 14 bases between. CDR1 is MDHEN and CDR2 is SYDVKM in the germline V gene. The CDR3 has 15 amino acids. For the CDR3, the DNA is TGTGCCAGCAGGACGCATGGGGAAATGAACACTGAAGCTTTCTTT. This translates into CASRTHGEMNTEAFF. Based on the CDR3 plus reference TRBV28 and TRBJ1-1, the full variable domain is DVKVTQSSRYLVKRTGEKVFLECVQDMDHENMFWYRQDPGLGLRLIYFSYDVKMKEKGDIPEGYSVSREKKERFSLILESASTNQTSMYLCASRTHGEMNTEAFFGQGTRLTVV.

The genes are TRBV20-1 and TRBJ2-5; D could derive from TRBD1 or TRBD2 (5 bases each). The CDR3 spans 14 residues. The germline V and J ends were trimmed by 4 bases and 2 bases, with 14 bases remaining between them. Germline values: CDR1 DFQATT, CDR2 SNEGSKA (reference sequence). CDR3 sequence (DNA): TGCAGTGCTAAGGGACGGAGGCTTCAAGAGACCCAGTACTTC. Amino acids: CSAKGRRLQETQYF.

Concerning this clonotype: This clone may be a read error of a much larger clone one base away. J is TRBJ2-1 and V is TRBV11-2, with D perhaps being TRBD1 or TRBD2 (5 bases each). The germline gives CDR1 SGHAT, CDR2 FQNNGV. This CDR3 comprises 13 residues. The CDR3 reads CASSQGSGETHYF. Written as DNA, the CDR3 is TGTGCCAGCAGCCAGGGAAGCGGCGAGACCCACTACTTC.

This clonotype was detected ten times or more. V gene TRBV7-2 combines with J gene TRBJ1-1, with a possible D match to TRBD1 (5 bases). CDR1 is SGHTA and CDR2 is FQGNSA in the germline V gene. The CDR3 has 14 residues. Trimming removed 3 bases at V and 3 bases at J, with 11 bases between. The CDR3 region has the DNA TGTGCCAGCAGCTTTCAGGGCCTGGACACTGAAGCTTTCTTT. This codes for CASSFQGLDTEAFF.

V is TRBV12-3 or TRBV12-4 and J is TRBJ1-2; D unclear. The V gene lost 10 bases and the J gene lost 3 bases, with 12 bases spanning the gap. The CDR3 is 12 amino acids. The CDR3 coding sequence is TGTGCCATAAAGGGATACTACTATGGCTACACCTTC. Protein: CAIKGYYYGYTF.

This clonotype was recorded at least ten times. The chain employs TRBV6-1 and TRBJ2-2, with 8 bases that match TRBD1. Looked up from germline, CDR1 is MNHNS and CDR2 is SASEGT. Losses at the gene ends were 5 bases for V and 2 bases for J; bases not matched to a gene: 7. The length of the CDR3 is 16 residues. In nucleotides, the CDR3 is TGTGCCAGCAGTCTAAGACAGGGGACTAACACCGGGGAGCTGTTTTTT. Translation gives CASSLRQGTNTGELFF.

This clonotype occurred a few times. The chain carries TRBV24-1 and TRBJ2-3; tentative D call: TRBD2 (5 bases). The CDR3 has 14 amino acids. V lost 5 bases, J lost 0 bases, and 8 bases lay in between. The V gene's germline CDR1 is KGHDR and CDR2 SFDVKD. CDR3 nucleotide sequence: TGTGCCACCAGTGTCGGGAAGAGCACAGATACGCAGTATTTT. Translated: CATSVGKSTDTQYF.

CDR3 sequence reads: CASSQSTGATGELFF. CDR3 bases: TGTGCCAGCAGTCAGTCGACAGGGGCCACCGGGGAGCTGTTTTTT. This chain connects TRBV28 to TRBJ2-2; the match to TRBD1 covers 8 bases. The CDR3 totals 15 residues. Germline V lookup: CDR1 MDHEN, CDR2 SYDVKM. Trimming removed 5 bases from V and 4 bases from J; junction bases left unmatched: 6.

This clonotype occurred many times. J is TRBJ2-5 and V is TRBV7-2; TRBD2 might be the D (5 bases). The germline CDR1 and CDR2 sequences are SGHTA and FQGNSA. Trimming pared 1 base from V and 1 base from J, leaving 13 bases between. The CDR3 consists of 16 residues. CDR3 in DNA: TGTGCCAGCAGCTTAGTTGCGACTACACTCCAAGAGACCCAGTACTTC. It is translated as CASSLVATTLQETQYF.

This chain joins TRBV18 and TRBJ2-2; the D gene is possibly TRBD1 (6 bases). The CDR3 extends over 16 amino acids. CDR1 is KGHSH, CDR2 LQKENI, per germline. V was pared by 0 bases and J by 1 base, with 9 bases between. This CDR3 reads CASSPPSRGNTGELFF. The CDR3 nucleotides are TGTGCCAGCTCACCACCAAGCAGGGGGAACACCGGGGAGCTGTTTTTT.